The sequence of this TCR beta chain was determined in a study of cytomegalovirus exposure and HLA in healthy donors. Looking at the study overall: A prior study identified 110 million or so unique TCR beta sequences from 150 million to 200 million T cells. An early data release held tens of millions of unique TCRs from HLA-typed donors. Study-wide findings and caveats: Listed as cytomegalovirus-associated were 150 or so TCR beta chains. A prior analysis recorded that most TCR beta V segments were productive about 87% or about 30% of the time.

A word on this clone: The antigen is not known.

PCR amplification relied on 60 Vbeta primers (plus 13 Jbeta primers). Only in-frame clones appear in the TCRdb table, and some are missing; sequencing was by immunoSEQ multiplex PCR. This listing includes some 150,000 clones. The sequence came from a woman between 18 and 29 years old in good health and CMV-seronegative. Sequencing was carried out using PBMCs.

The CDR3, as DNA: TGTGCCATCAGTGGGACACAGACTAGCGCCTACGAGCAGTACTTC. Encoded protein: CAISGTQTSAYEQYF. V gene TRBV10-3 combines with J gene TRBJ2-7; 8 nucleotides agree with TRBD2. With V trimmed by 4 bases and J by 2 bases, 7 bases remained unmatched. CDR3 length equals 15 residues. Germline V gene lookup returns CDR1 ENHRY and CDR2 SYGVKD.